This T cell receptor (beta chain) was sequenced in a study of T-cell reconstitution after alpha-beta-depleted transplantation in children. This clonotype has at least ten counts. During its preparation, the TCRbeta library received unique molecular identifiers. Using its own MiXCR run on the PCR reads, TCRdb lists one record per CDR3 protein. Here the sample spans 400,000 to 500,000 distinct CDR3 sequences, about 11% being singletons. Germline V gives CDR1 SGHRS, CDR2 YFSETQ. This CDR3 is 13 amino acids long. V was clipped by 3 bases and J by 10 bases; unmatched bases: 3. This specimen was PBMCs from the stem cell graft donor, taken from the stem cell graft. This TCR was recovered from a human donor who donated a stem cell graft to a child with acute myeloid leukemia. The chain combines TRBV5-1 with TRBJ2-1; TRBD2 agrees at 11 bases. The CDR3 is CASSSSGGSEQFF. CDR3 in DNA: TGCGCCAGCAGCTCTAGCGGGGGGTCGGAGCAGTTCTTC.